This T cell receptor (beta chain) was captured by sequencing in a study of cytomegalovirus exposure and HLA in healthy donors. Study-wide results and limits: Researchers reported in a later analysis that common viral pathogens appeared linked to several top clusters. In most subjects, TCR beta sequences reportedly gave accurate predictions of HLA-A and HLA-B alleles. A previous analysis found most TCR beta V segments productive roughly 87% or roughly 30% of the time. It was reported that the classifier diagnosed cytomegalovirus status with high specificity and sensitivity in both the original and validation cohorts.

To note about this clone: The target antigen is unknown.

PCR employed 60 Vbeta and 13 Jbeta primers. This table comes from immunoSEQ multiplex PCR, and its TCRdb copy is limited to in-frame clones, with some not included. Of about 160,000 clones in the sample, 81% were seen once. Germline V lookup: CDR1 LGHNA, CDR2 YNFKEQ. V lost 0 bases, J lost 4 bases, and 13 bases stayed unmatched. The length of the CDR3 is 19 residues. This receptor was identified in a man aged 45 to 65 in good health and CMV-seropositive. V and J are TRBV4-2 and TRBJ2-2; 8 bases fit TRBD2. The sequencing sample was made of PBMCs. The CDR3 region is CASSQDAIAGNRGTGELFF. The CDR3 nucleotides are TGTGCCAGCAGCCAAGATGCGATAGCGGGAAATCGCGGCACCGGGGAGCTGTTTTTT.